This T cell receptor beta chain derives from a study of T cell changes during pregnancy in multiple sclerosis (dated by TCRdb to about 2019). Some background on the complete study: The study examined how the T cell repertoire changed over the course of pregnancy in women with multiple sclerosis.

Notes on this clone: Its antigen remains undetermined. No per-base quality is available; no much larger clone lies one base away.

The germline V gene sets CDR1 to SGDLS and CDR2 to YYNGEE. Inclusive of the bounding cysteine and phenylalanine, the CDR3 is 15 residues long. The retained sequence is limited to the CDR3, 45 bases, with the frame set at the first base. At the junction V is shortened by 2 bases and J by 7 bases, with 13 bases in between. Libraries were made using the immunoSEQ multiplex PCR assay. TCRdb took over this immuneACCESS table, retaining in-frame rearrangements with V and J assigned. Such tables are incomplete; in checked studies, under half of the missing clones stem from an unresolved V gene, and the remainder is unexplained. This sample holds tens of thousands of clones; roughly nine tenths were observed only once. The biggest ten clones account for under 0.9% of the sample.

The receptor was derived from a female donor in good health, enrolled as a control in a pregnancy study. This specimen was peripheral blood, taken in the third trimester of pregnancy. The chain links TRBV9 with TRBJ1-6; tentative D gene TRBD1, with 6 bases matching. CDR3 loop: CASSVSQGRNSPLHF. Here is the DNA: TGTGCCAGCAGCGTGTCACAGGGTCGGAATTCACCCCTCCACTTT.